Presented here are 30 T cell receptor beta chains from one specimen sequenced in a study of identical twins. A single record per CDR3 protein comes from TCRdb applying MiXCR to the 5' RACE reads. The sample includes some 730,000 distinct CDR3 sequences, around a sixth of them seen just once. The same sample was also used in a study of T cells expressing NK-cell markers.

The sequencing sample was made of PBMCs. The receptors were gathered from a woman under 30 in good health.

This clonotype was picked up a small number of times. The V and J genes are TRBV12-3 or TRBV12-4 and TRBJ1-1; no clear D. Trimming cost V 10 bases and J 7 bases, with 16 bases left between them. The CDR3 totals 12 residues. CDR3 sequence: CATATRRGEAFF. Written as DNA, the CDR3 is TGTGCCACTGCCACGAGGCGCGGTGAAGCTTTCTTT.

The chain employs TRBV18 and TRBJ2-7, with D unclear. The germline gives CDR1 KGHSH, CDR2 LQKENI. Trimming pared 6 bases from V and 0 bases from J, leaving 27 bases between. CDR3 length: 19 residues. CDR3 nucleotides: TGTGCCAGCTCCCAAAGGAGAGGTAGTCTGGGCCCGATCTCCTACGAGCAGTACTTC. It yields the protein CASSQRRGSLGPISYEQYF.

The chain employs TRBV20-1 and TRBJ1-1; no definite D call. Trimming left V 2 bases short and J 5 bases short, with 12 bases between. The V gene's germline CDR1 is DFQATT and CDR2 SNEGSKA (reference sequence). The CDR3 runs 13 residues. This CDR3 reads CSARWLADTEAFF. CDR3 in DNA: TGCAGTGCTAGATGGCTCGCGGATACTGAAGCTTTCTTT.

CDR3 nucleotides: TGTGCCAGCAGCCTGGCCGCGATCACTGAAGCTTTCTTT. Protein: CASSLAAITEAFF. The gene calls are TRBV3-1 and TRBJ1-1, with unresolved D. Trimming cost V 4 bases and J 4 bases, with 10 bases left between them. This CDR3 has 13 amino acids. The germline CDR1 and CDR2 sequences are LGHDT and YNNKEL (reference sequence).

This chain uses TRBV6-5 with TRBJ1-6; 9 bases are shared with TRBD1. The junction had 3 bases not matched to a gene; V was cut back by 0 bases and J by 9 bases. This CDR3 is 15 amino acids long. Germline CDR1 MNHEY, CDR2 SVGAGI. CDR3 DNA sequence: TGTGCCAGCAGTTACTCCGTGGGACAGGGTTCACCCCTCCACTTT. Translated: CASSYSVGQGSPLHF.

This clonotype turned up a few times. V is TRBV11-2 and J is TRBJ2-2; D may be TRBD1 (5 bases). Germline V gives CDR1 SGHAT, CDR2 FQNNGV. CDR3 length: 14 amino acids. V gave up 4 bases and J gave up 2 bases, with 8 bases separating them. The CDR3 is CASSSTVNTGELFF. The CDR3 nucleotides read TGTGCCAGCAGCTCGACAGTTAACACCGGGGAGCTGTTTTTT.

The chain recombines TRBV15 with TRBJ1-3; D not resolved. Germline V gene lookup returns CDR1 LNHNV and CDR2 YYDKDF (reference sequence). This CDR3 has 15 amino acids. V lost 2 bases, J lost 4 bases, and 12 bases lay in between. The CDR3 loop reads CATSRPLAEGNTIYF. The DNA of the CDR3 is TGTGCCACCAGCAGACCCTTGGCTGAGGGAAACACCATATATTTT.

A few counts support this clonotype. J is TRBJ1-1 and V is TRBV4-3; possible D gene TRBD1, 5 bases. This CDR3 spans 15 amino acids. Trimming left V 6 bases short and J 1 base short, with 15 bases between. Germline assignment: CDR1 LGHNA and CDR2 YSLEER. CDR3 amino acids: CASSRDVRGNTEAFF. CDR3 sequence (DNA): TGCGCCAGCAGTCGTGACGTTAGGGGGAACACTGAAGCTTTCTTT.

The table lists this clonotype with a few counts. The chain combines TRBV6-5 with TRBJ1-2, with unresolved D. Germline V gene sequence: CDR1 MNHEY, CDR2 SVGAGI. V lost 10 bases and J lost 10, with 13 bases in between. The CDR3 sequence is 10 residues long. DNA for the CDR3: TGTGCCACGTTGAAGTACGACTACACCTTC. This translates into CATLKYDYTF.

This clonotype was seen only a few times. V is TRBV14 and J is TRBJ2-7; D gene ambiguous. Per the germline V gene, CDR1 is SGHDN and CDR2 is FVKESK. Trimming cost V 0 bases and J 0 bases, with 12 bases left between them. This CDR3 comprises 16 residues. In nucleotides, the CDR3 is TGTGCCAGCAGCCAAGACTACCGAGTTTACTCCTACGAGCAGTACTTC. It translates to CASSQDYRVYSYEQYF.

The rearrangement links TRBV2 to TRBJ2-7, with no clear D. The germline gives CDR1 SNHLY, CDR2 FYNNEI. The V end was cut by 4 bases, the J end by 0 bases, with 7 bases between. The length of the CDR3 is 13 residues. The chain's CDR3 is CASSGGVSYEQYF. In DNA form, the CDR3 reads TGTGCCAGCAGTGGCGGTGTCTCCTACGAGCAGTACTTC.

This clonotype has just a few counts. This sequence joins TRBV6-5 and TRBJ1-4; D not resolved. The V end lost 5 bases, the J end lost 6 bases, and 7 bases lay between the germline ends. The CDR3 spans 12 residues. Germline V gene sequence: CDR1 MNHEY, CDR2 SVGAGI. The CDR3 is CASSPGYEKLFF. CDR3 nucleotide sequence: TGTGCCAGCAGTCCGGGGTATGAAAAACTGTTTTTT.

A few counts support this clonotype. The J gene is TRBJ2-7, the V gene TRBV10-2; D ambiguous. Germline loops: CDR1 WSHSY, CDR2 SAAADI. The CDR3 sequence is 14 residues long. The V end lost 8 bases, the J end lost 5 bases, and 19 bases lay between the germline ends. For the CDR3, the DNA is TGCGCCAGCGCGAAGGGCGTTGGTCTCAACGAGCAGTACTTC. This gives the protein CASAKGVGLNEQYF.

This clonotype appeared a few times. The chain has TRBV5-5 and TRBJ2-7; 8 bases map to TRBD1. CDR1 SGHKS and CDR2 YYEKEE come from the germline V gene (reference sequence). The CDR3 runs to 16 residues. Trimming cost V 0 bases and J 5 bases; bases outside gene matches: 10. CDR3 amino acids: CASSLGGTGPVHEQYF. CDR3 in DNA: TGTGCCAGCAGCTTGGGGGGGACAGGCCCGGTCCACGAGCAGTACTTC. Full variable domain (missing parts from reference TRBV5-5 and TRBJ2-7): DAGVTQSPTHLIKTRGQQVTLRCSPISGHKSVSWYQQVLGQGPQFIFQYYEKEERGRGNFPDRFSARQFPNYSSELNVNALLLGDSALYLCASSLGGTGPVHEQYFGPGTRLTVT.

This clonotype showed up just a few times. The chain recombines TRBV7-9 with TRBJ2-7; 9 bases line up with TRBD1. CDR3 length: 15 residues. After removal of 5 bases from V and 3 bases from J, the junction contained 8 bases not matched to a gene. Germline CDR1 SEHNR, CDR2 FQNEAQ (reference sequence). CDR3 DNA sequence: TGTGCCAGCAGCCTTGGACAGGGGATCCTCTACGAGCAGTACTTC. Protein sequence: CASSLGQGILYEQYF. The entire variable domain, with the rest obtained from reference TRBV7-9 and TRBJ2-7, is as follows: DTGVSQNPRHKITKRGQNVTFRCDPISEHNRLYWYRQTLGQGPEFLTYFQNEAQLEKSRLLSDRFSAERPKGSFSTLEIQRTEQGDSAMYLCASSLGQGILYEQYFGPGTRLTVT.

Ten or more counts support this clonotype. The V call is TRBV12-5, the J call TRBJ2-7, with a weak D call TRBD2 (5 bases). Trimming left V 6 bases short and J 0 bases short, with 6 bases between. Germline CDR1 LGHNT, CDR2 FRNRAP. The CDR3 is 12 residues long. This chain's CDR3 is CASGDSSYEQYF. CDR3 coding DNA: TGTGCTAGTGGGGACTCCTCCTACGAGCAGTACTTC. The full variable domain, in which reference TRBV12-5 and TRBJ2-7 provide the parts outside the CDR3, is DARVTQTPRHKVTEMGQEVTMRCQPILGHNTVFWYRQTMMQGLELLAYFRNRAPLDDSGMPKDRFSAEMPDATLATLKIQPSEPRDSAVYFCASGDSSYEQYFGPGTRLTVT.

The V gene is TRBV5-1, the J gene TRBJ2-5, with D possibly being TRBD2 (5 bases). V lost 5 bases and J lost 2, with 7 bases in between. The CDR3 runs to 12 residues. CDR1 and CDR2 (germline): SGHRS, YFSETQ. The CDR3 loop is CASREDQETQYF. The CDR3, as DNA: TGCGCCAGCAGGGAGGATCAAGAGACCCAGTACTTC.

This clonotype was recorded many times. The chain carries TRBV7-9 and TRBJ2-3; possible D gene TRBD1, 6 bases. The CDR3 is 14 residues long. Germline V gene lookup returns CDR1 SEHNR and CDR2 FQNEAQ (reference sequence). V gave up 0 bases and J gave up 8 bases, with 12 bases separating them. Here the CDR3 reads CASSLASTGGTQYF. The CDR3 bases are TGTGCCAGCAGCTTAGCCTCGACAGGTGGTACGCAGTATTTT.

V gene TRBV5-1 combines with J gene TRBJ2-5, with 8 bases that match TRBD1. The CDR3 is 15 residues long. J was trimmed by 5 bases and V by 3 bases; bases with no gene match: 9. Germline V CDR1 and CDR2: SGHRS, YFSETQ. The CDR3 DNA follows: TGCGCCAGCAGCTGGCCGGACAGGGATCGCGAGACCCAGTACTTC. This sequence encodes CASSWPDRDRETQYF. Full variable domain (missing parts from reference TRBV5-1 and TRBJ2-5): KAGVTQTPRYLIKTRGQQVTLSCSPISGHRSVSWYQQTPGQGLQFLFEYFSETQRNKGNFPGRFSGRQFSNSRSEMNVSTLELGDSALYLCASSWPDRDRETQYFGPGTRLLVL.

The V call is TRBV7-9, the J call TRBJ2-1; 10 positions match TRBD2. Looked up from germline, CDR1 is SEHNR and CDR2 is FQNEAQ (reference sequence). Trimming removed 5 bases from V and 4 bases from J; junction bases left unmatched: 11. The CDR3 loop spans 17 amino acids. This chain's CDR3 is CASSPNPSSGRYNEQFF. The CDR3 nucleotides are TGTGCCAGCAGCCCCAACCCGAGTAGCGGGAGGTACAATGAGCAGTTCTTC.

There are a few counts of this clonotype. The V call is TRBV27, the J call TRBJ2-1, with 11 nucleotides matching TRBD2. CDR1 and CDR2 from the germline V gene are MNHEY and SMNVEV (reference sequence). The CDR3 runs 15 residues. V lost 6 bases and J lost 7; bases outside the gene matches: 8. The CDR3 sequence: CASSHSGGAKNEQFF. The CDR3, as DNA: TGTGCCAGCAGCCATAGCGGGGGGGCGAAAAATGAGCAGTTCTTC.

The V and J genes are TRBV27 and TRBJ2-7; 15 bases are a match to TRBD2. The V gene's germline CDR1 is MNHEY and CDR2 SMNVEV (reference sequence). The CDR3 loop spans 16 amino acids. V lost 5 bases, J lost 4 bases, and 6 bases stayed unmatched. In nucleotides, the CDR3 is TGTGCCAGCAGTATCGATGGACTAGCGGGAGGGTACGAGCAGTACTTC. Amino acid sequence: CASSIDGLAGGYEQYF.

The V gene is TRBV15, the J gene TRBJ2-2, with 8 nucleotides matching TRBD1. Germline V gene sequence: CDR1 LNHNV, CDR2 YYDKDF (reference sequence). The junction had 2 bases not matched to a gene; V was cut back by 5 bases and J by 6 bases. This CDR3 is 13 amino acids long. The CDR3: CATSGDRPGELFF. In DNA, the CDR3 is TGTGCCACCAGCGGGGACAGGCCCGGGGAGCTGTTTTTT.

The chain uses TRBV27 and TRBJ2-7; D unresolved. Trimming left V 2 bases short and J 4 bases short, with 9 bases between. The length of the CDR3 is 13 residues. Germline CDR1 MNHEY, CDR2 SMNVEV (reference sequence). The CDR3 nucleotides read TGTGCCAGCAGTTTAGGGTGGCGGTACGAGCAGTACTTC. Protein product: CASSLGWRYEQYF.

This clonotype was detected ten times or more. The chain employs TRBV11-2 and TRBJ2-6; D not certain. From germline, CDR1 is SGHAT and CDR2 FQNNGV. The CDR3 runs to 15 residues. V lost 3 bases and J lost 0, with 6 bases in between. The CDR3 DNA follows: TGTGCCAGCAGCTTTCAGGTCTCTGGGGCCAACGTCCTGACTTTC. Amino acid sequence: CASSFQVSGANVLTF. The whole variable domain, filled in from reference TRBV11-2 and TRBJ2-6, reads EAGVAQSPRYKIIEKRQSVAFWCNPISGHATLYWYQQILGQGPKLLIQFQNNGVVDDSQLPKDRFSAERLKGVDSTLKIQPAKLEDSAVYLCASSFQVSGANVLTFGAGSRLTVL.

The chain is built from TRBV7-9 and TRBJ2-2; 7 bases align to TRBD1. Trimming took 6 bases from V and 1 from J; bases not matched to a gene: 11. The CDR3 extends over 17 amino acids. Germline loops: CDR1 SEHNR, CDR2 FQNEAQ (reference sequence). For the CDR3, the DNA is TGTGCCAGCAGGAAATTATGGGACAGCGAGAACACCGGGGAGCTGTTTTTT. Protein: CASRKLWDSENTGELFF. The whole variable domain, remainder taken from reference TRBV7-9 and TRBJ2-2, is DTGVSQNPRHKITKRGQNVTFRCDPISEHNRLYWYRQTLGQGPEFLTYFQNEAQLEKSRLLSDRFSAERPKGSFSTLEIQRTEQGDSAMYLCASRKLWDSENTGELFFGEGSRLTVL.

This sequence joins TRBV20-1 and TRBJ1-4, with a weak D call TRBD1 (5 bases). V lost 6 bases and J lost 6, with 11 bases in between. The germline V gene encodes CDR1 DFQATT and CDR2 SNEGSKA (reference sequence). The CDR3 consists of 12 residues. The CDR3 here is CSAARDDEKLFF. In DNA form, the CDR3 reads TGCAGTGCCGCCAGGGACGATGAAAAACTGTTTTTT.

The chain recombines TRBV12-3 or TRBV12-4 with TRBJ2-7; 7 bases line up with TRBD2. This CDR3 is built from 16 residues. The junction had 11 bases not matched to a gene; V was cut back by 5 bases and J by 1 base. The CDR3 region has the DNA TGTGCCAGCAGTCCCCGACTGGGGCGGGAGTCCTACGAGCAGTACTTC. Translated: CASSPRLGRESYEQYF.

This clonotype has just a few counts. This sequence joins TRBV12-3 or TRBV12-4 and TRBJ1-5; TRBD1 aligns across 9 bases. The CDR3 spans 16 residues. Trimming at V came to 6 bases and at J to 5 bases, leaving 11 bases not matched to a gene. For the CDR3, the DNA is TGTGCCAGCAGCGACCGGGACAGGGTCTCGGATCAGCCCCAGCATTTT. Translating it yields CASSDRDRVSDQPQHF.

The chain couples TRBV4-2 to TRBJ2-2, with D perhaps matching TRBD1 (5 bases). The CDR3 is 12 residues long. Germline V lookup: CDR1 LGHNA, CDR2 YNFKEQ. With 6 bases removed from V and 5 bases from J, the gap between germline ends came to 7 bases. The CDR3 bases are TGTGCCAGCAGGGACAAGACCGGGGAGCTGTTTTTT. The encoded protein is CASRDKTGELFF.